There are many counts of the clone carrying this TCR beta chain. The data were obtained in a study of blood T cells in healthy people across ages. J was trimmed by 5 bases and V by 4 bases; bases with no gene match: 13. CDR3 length: 16 amino acids. Looked up from germline, CDR1 is SGHRS and CDR2 is YFSETQ. Through a sample-barcoded 5' primer and a J-beta primer mix, a second PCR was run for roughly 7 to 11 cycles. Each sample provided no less than 2.5 million CDR3-containing paired-end reads. Via MiXCR, TCRdb re-called the 5' RACE reads, giving one row per CDR3 protein. The table lists 550,000 to 650,000 distinct CDR3 sequences, under 30% of them singletons.

Sequencing used blood. The clonotype comes from an elderly woman in good health. The chain joins TRBV5-1 to TRBJ2-7; 9 nucleotides line up with TRBD1. CDR3 nucleotides: TGCGCCAGCAGCCCGACCCCCGGACAGGGGATCAACGAGCAGTACTTC. It yields the protein CASSPTPGQGINEQYF.